This T cell receptor (beta chain) was found in a study of T cell changes during pregnancy in multiple sclerosis. Per the germline V gene, CDR1 is SGHDT and CDR2 is YYEEEE. CDR3 length: 16 residues. Trimming pared 5 bases from V and 2 bases from J, leaving 14 bases between. The data were produced by immunoSEQ multiplex PCR, yet TCRdb's version contains in-frame clones alone and is incomplete. Among roughly 42,000 clones listed, 94% were seen once. This sample comprised CD4+ T cells from peripheral blood mononuclear cells, obtained after pregnancy. The rearrangement joins TRBV5-6 to TRBJ2-6; D might be TRBD1 (6 bases). The clonotype was recovered from a female donor with multiple sclerosis, enrolled in a pregnancy study. CDR3 in DNA: TGTGCCAGCAGTTTTGCAGGGGTTACTGGGGCCAACGTCCTGACTTTC. This translates into CASSFAGVTGANVLTF.